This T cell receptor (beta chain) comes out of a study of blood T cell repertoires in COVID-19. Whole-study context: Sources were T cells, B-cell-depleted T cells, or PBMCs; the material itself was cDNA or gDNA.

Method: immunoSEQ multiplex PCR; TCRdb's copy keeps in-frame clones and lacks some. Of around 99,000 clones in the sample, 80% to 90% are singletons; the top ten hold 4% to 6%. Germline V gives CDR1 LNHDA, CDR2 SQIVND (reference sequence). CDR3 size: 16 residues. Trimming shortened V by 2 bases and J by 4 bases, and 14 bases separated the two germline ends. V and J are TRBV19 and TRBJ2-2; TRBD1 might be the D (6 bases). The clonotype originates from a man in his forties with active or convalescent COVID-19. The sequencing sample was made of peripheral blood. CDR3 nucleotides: TGTGCCAGTAGTATAAAAGGGACAAGGATCACCGGGGAGCTGTTTTTT. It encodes CASSIKGTRITGELFF.